The sequence of this T cell receptor (beta chain) was determined in a study of OX40 agonist ivuxolimab in advanced cancers. On the study more broadly: Patients receiving dose escalation had hepatocellular carcinoma, melanoma, renal cell or head and neck cancer. The group had a mean age of about 65 years, ranged from about 20 to 79, and was 82.7% male.

Overall study findings and caveats: Expanded peripheral T cells had an undetermined antigen specificity.

TCRdb's table, derived via immunoSEQ multiplex PCR, lists solely in-frame clones and lacks some. The repertoire holds around 65,000 clones, roughly 90% seen once, with 0.62% in the top ten. As to this clone: Its specificity is unknown.

It was autoimmune disease history or systemic immunosuppression that excluded patients. Germline V gives CDR1 MNHNS, CDR2 SASEGT. The CDR3 spans 14 residues. J lost 3 bases, V lost 8 bases, and 8 bases had no gene match. Material: CD4+ or CD8+ T cells sorted from blood, obtained in a trial of the OX40 agonist ivuxolimab. The chain employs TRBV6-1 and TRBJ2-7; TRBD1 aligns across 9 bases. This clonotype was sampled from an adult with an advanced solid tumor such as melanoma, head and neck, liver or kidney cancer. CDR3 sequence reads: CASYAGTGFYEQYF. As DNA, the CDR3 is TGTGCCAGCTACGCCGGGACAGGGTTCTACGAGCAGTACTTC.